This T cell receptor beta chain stems from a study of blood T cell repertoires in COVID-19. Study in general: Some COVID-19 samples were acute and others convalescent; all came from the United States, Italy and Spain. PBMCs, B-cell-depleted T cells, or T cells were the source of the cDNA or gDNA that made up the material.

Germline V gene lookup returns CDR1 SQVTM and CDR2 ANQGSEA. This CDR3 spans 15 amino acids. V was pared by 3 bases and J by 3 bases, with 6 bases of the junction left unmatched. Per the study methods: Quantification of nucleated cells was approximated via reference gene primer amplification. The data were produced by immunoSEQ multiplex PCR, yet TCRdb's version contains in-frame clones alone and is incomplete. The D gene and trimming were derived from the DNA, and the V and J assignments and clone size from that table. The table lists around 140,000 clones, approximately 90% of them singletons, with around 2.9% in the top ten.

Input material: peripheral blood. The clonotype originates from a man between 60 and 70 years old with active or convalescent COVID-19. V gene TRBV29-1 combines with J gene TRBJ2-7; 12 bases are a match to TRBD2. The CDR3 reads CSVEPSGRGGYEQYF. CDR3 DNA sequence: TGCAGCGTTGAGCCTAGCGGGAGGGGGGGCTACGAGCAGTACTTC.